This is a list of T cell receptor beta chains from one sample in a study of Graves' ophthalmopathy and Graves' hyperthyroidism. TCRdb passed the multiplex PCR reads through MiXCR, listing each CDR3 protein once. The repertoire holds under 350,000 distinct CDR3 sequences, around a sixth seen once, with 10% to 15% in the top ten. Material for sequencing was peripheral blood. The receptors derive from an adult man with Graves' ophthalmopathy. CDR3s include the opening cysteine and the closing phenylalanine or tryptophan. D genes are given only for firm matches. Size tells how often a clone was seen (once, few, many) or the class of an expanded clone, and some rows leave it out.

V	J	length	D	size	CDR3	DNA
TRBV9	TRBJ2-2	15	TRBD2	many	CASSSGTSNTGELFF	TGTGCCAGCAGCAGCGGGACTTCGAACACCGGGGAGCTGTTTTTT
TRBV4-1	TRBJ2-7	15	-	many	CASSQDRTSSYEQYF	TGCGCCAGCAGCCAAGATAGGACAAGTTCCTACGAGCAGTACTTC
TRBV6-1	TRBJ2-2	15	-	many	CASSDPGRRTGELFF	TGTGCCAGCAGTGACCCGGGGCGCAGAACCGGGGAGCTGTTTTTT
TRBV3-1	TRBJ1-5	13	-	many	CASSQARRGPQHF	TGTGCCAGCAGCCAAGCTCGCCGTGGGCCCCAGCATTTT
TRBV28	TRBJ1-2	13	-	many	CASSSPANYGYTF	TGTGCCAGCAGTTCGCCCGCTAACTATGGCTACACCTTC
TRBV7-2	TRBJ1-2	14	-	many	CASSFGGGEYGYTF	TGTGCCAGCAGCTTCGGGGGGGGAGAGTATGGCTACACCTTC
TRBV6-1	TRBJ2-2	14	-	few	CATQGGRGTGELFF	TGTGCCACCCAGGGGGGGAGGGGGACCGGGGAGCTGTTTTTT
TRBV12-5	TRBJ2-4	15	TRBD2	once	CASGLGEGAKNIQYF	TGTGCTAGTGGTTTAGGGGAGGGGGCCAAAAACATTCAGTACTTC
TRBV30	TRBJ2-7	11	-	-	CAWANRDEQYF	TGTGCCTGGGCGAACAGGGACGAGCAGTACTTC
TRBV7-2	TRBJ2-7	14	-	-	CASSSQGGPYEQYF	TGTGCCAGCAGCTCCCAGGGCGGGCCCTACGAGCAGTACTTC
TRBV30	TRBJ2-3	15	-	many	CAWRKDLRLTDTQYF	TGTGCCTGGAGGAAGGACCTGCGCCTTACAGATACGCAGTATTTT
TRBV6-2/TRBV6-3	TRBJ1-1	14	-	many	CASTQTTRNTEAFF	TGTGCCAGCACTCAAACGACAAGGAACACTGAAGCTTTCTTT
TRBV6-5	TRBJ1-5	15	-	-	CASSYSIGPGQPQHF	TGTGCCAGCAGTTACTCGATAGGACCTGGTCAGCCCCAGCATTTT
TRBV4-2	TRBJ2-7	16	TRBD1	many	CASSQELLQGTYEQYF	TGTGCCAGCAGCCAAGAATTGCTACAGGGGACCTACGAGCAGTACTTC
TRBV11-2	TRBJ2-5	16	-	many	CASSLDLALAIETQYF	TGTGCCAGCAGCTTAGATTTGGCGCTAGCGATAGAGACCCAGTACTTC
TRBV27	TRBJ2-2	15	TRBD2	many	CASSGTSGFAGELFF	TGTGCCAGCAGTGGGACTAGCGGGTTTGCCGGGGAGCTGTTTTTT
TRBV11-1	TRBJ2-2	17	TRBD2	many	CASSFFPSGSGTGELFF	TGTGCCAGCAGCTTTTTTCCAAGCGGGAGTGGCACCGGGGAGCTGTTTTTT
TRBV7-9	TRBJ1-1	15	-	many	CASTPEQGPNTEAFF	TGTGCCAGCACCCCGGAACAGGGACCGAACACTGAAGCTTTCTTT
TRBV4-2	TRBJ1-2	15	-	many	CASSQPAGGGYGYTF	TGTGCCAGCAGCCAACCGGCCGGAGGGGGCTATGGCTACACCTTC
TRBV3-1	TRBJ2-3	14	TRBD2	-	CASSQGGGTDTQYF	TGTGCCAGCAGCCAGGGGGGGGGCACAGATACGCAGTATTTT
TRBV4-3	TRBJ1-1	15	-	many	CASSQEAVRSTEAFF	TGCGCCAGCAGCCAAGAAGCCGTCAGAAGTACTGAAGCTTTCTTT
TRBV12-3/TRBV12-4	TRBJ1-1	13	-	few	CASSPPQRAEAFF	TGTGCCAGCAGTCCCCCTCAAAGGGCTGAAGCTTTCTTT
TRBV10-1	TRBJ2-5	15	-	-	CASSGRRGFQETQYF	TGCGCCAGCAGCGGCCGGAGGGGCTTTCAAGAGACCCAGTACTTC
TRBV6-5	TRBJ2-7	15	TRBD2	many	CASSFPLAGGFEQYF	TGTGCCAGCAGTTTTCCCTTAGCGGGAGGATTCGAGCAGTACTTC
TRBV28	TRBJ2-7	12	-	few	CASRTAVGVTDF	TGTGCCAGCAGGACTGCTGTGGGGGTCACGGACTTC
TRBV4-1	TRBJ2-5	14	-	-	CASSQVTGLETQYF	TGCGCCAGCAGCCAAGTTACGGGGTTGGAGACCCAGTACTTC
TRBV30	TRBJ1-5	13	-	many	CAWIPGYRLAQHF	TGTGCCTGGATACCAGGGTACCGTTTGGCCCAGCATTTT
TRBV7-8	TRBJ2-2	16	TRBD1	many	CASSPSGTGNTGELFF	TGTGCCAGCAGCCCGTCCGGGACAGGGAACACCGGGGAGCTGTTTTTT
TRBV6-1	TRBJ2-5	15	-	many	CASSLYRDQGGTQYF	TGTGCCAGCAGTCTCTACAGAGACCAGGGGGGGACCCAGTACTTC
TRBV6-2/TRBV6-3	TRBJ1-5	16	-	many	CASSYSLSGVNQPQHF	TGTGCCAGCAGTTACTCCTTAAGCGGGGTTAATCAGCCCCAGCATTTT
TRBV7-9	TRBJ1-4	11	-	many	CASGLDEKLFF	TGTGCCAGCGGTTTGGATGAAAAACTGTTTTTT
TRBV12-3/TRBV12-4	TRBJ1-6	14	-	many	CASSLAGSNSPLHF	TGTGCCAGCAGTTTGGCGGGAAGTAATTCACCCCTCCACTTT
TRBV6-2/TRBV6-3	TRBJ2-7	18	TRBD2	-	CASSPITSGRTSSYEQYF	TGTGCCAGCAGTCCAATCACTAGCGGGAGAACTAGCTCCTACGAGCAGTACTTC
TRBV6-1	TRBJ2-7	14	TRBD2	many	CASRGTSGAYEQYF	TGTGCCAGCAGGGGGACTAGCGGGGCCTACGAGCAGTACTTC
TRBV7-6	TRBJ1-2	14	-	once	CASSLDREAYGYTF	TGTGCCAGCAGCTTAGACAGGGAGGCTTATGGCTACACCTTC
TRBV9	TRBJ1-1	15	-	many	CASSAGFGAYTEAFF	TGTGCCAGCAGCGCAGGATTCGGGGCTTACACTGAAGCTTTCTTT
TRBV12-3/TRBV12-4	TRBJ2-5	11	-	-	CASSLMETLYF	TGTGCCAGCAGTTTAATGGAGACCCTGTACTTC
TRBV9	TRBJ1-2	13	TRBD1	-	CASSGPGGHGYTF	TGTGCCAGCAGCGGCCCAGGGGGCCATGGCTACACCTTC
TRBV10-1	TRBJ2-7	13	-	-	CASSEGTGLEQYF	TGCGCCAGCAGTGAGGGGACGGGACTCGAGCAGTACTTC
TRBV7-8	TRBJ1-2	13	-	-	CASSSRAPYGYTF	TGTGCCAGCAGCTCCCGGGCCCCCTATGGCTACACCTTC
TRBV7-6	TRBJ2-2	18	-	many	CASSFSVLAPPNTGELFF	TGTGCCAGCAGCTTTTCCGTCTTAGCACCACCAAACACCGGGGAGCTGTTTTTT
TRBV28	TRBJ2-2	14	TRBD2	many	CASSFLAGAGELFF	TGTGCCAGCAGTTTTCTAGCGGGGGCCGGGGAGCTGTTTTTT
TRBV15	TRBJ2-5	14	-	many	CATSRAGTQETQYF	TGTGCCACCAGCAGAGCCGGGACACAAGAGACCCAGTACTTC